This T cell receptor beta chain appears in the sequencing data of a study of blood T cells in healthy people across ages. Next came a second PCR, run for 7 to 11 cycles, which used a sample-barcoded 5' primer along with a J-beta primer mix. TCRdb fed the 5' RACE reads into MiXCR, producing one record per CDR3 protein. The repertoire holds approximately 1,000,000 distinct CDR3 sequences, 35% to 55% seen once, with about 19% in the top ten. The V and J ends lost 3 bases and 4 bases respectively, with 16 bases between them. The CDR3 runs 16 residues. The material sequenced was blood. The rearrangement uses TRBV12-3 or TRBV12-4 and TRBJ1-5, with D uncertain. The TCR sequence derives from a woman aged 55 to 70 in good health. The CDR3 reads CASSFITREGNQPQHF. The CDR3 DNA reads TGTGCCAGCAGTTTTATTACCAGAGAGGGAAATCAGCCCCAGCATTTT.